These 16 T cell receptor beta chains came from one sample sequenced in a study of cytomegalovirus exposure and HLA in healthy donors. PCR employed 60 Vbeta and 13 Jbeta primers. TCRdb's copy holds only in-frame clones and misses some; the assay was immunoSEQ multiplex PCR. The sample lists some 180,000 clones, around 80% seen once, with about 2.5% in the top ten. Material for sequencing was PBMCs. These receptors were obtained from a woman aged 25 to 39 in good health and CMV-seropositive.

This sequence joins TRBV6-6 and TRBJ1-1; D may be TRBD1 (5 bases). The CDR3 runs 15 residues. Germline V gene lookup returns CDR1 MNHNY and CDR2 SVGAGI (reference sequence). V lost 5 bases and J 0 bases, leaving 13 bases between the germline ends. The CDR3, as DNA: TGTGCCAGCAGTGACCGACAGTTCCTGAACACTGAAGCTTTCTTT. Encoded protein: CASSDRQFLNTEAFF.

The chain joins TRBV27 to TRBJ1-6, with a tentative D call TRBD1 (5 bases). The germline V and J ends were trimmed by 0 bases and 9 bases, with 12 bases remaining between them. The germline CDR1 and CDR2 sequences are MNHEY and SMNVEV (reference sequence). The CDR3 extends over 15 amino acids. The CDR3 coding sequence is TGTGCCAGCAGTTTATCGGGGGGATTGGGTTCACCCCTCCACTTT. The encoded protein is CASSLSGGLGSPLHF.

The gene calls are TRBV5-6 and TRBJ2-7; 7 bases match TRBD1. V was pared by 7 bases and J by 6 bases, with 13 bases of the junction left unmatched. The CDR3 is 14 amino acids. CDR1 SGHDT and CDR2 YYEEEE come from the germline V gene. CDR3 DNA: TGTGCCAGCTGTGAGGACAGGCCCCCCTGCGAGCAGTACTTC. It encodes CASCEDRPPCEQYF.

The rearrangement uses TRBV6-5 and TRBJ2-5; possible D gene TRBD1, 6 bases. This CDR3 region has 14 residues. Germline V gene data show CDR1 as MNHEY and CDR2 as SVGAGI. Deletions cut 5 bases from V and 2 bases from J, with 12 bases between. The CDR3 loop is CASSPQGRQETQYF. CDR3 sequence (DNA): TGTGCCAGCAGTCCACAGGGAAGGCAAGAGACCCAGTACTTC.

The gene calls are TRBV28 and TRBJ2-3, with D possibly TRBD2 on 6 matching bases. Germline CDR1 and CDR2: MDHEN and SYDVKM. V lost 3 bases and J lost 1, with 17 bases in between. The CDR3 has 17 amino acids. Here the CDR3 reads CASSFLGPPGGTDTQYF. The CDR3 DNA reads TGTGCCAGCAGTTTTTTGGGGCCACCGGGGGGCACAGATACGCAGTATTTT. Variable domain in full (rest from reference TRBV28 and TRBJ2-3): DVKVTQSSRYLVKRTGEKVFLECVQDMDHENMFWYRQDPGLGLRLIYFSYDVKMKEKGDIPEGYSVSREKKERFSLILESASTNQTSMYLCASSFLGPPGGTDTQYFGPGTRLTVL.

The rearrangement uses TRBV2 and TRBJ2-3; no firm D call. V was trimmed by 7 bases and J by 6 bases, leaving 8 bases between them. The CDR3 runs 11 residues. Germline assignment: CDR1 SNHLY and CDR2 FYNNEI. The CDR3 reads CASKIGDTQYF. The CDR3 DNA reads TGTGCCAGCAAGATCGGGGATACGCAGTATTTT.

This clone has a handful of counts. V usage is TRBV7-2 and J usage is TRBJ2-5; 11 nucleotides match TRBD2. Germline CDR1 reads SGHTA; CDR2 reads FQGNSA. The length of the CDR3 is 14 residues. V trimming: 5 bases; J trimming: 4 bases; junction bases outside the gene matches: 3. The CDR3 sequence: CASSPSGGPETQYF. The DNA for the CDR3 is TGTGCCAGCAGCCCTAGCGGGGGGCCAGAGACCCAGTACTTC.

The CDR3 here is CASSQGGLAGISYNEQFF. CDR3 bases: TGTGCCAGCAGCCAGGGGGGACTAGCGGGGATCTCCTACAATGAGCAGTTCTTC. J is TRBJ2-1 and V is TRBV14, with TRBD2 matching over 13 bases. The CDR3 has 18 amino acids. Germline trimming cut 3 bases from V and 0 bases from J; bases unmatched to any gene: 5. CDR1 and CDR2 from the germline V gene are SGHDN and FVKESK.

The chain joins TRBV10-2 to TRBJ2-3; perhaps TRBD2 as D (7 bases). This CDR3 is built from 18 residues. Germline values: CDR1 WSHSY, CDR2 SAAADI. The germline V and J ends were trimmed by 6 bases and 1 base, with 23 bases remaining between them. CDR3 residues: CASRGIAGAGFGTDTQYF. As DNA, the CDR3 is TGCGCCAGCAGGGGGATTGCGGGGGCGGGGTTCGGCACAGATACGCAGTATTTT.

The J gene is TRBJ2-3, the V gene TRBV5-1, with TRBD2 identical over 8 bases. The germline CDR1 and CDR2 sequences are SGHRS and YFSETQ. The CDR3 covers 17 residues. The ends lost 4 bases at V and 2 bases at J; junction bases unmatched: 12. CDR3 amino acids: CASSHGGRGGTTDTQYF. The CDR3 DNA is TGCGCCAGCAGCCATGGGGGCCGGGGGGGTACCACAGATACGCAGTATTTT.

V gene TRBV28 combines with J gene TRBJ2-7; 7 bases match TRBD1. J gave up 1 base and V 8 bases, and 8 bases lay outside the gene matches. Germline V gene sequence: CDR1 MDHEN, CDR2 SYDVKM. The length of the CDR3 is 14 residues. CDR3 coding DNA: TGTGCCAGCGGTGGACCGGGACAGTCCTACGAGCAGTACTTC. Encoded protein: CASGGPGQSYEQYF.

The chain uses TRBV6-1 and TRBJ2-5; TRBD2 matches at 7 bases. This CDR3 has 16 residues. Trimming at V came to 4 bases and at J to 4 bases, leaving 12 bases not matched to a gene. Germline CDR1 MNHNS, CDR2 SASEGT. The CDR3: CASSGNAGGGPETQYF. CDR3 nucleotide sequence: TGTGCCAGCAGTGGGAACGCTGGCGGGGGTCCAGAGACCCAGTACTTC.

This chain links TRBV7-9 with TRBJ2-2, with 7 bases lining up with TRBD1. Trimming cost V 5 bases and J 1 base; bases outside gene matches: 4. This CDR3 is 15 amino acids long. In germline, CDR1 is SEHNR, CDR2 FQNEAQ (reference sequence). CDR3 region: CASSPGTVNTGELFF. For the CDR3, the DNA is TGTGCCAGCAGCCCCGGGACAGTGAACACCGGGGAGCTGTTTTTT.

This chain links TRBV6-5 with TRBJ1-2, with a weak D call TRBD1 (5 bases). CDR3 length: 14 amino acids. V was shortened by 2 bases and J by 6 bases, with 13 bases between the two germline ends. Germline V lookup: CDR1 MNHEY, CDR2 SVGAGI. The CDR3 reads CASSYVRRGDGYTF. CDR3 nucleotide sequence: TGTGCCAGCAGTTACGTACGTAGGGGCGATGGCTACACCTTC.

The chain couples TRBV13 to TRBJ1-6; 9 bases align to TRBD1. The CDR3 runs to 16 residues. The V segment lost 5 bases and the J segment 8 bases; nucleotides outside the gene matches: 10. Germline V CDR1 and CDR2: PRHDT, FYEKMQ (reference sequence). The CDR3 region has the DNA TGTGCCAGCAGCCTCCGGGACAGGGCCTTGTATTCACCCCTCCACTTT. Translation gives CASSLRDRALYSPLHF.

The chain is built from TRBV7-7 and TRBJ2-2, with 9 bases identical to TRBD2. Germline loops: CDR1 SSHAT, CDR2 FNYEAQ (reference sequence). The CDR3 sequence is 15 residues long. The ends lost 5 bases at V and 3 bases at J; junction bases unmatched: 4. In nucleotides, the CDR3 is TGTGCCAGCAGCCCCCGGACTAGCGACACCGGGGAGCTGTTTTTT. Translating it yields CASSPRTSDTGELFF.